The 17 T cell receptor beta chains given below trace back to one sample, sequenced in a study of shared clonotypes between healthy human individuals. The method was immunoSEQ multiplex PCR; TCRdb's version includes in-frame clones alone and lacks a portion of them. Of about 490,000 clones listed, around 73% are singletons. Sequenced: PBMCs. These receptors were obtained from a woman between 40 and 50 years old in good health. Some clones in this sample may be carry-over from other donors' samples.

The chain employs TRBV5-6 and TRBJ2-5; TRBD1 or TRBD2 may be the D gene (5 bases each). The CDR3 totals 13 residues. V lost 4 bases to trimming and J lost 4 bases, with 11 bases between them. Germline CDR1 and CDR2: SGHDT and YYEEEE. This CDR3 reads CASSPAGGETQYF. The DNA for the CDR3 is TGTGCCAGCAGCCCCGCTGGGGGAGAGACCCAGTACTTC.

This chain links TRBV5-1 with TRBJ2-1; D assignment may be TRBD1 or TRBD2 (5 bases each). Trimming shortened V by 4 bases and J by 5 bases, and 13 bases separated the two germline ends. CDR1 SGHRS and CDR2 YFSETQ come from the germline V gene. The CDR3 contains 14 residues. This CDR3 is CASSPGDGNNEQFF. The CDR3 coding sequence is TGCGCCAGCAGCCCCGGGGACGGTAACAATGAGCAGTTCTTC.

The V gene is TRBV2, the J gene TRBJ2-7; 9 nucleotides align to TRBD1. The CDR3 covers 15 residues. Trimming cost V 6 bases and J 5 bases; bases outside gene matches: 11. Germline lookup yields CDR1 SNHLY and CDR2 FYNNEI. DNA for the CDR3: TGTGCCAGCAGGGGAGGGACAGGGACTGGTAACGAGCAGTACTTC. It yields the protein CASRGGTGTGNEQYF.

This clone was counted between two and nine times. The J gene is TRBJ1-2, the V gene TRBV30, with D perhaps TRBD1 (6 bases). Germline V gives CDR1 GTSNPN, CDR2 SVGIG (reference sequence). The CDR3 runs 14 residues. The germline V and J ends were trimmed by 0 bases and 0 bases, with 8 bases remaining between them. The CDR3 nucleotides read TGTGCCTGGAGTGTAACAGGGACTAACTATGGCTACACCTTC. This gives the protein CAWSVTGTNYGYTF.

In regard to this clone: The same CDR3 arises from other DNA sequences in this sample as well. DNA of the CDR3: TGTGCCAGCAGTTTCCGGGGGTATGGCTACACCTTC. Its protein product is CASSFRGYGYTF. The chain links TRBV28 to TRBJ1-2; a weak D match, TRBD1 (5 bases). The CDR3 consists of 12 residues. V was pared by 3 bases and J by 5 bases, with 7 bases between. CDR1 and CDR2 from the germline V gene are MDHEN and SYDVKM.

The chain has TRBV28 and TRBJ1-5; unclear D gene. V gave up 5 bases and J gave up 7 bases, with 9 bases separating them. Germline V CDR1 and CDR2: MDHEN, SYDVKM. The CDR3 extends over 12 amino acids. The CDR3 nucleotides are TGTGCCAGCAGTCTCGCAAGGCAGCCCCAGCATTTT. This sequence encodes CASSLARQPQHF.

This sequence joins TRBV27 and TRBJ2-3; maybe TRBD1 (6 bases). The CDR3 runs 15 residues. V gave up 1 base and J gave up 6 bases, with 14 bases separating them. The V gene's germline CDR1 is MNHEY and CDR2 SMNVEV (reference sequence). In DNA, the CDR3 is TGTGCCAGCAGTTTATTTTCCAGGGGTCTCGATACGCAGTATTTT. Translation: CASSLFSRGLDTQYF.

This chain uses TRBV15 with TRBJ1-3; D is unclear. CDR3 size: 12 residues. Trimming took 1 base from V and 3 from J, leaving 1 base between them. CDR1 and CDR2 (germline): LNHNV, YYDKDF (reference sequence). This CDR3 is CATSRVGNTIYF. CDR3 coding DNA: TGTGCCACCAGCAGAGTTGGAAACACCATATATTTT.

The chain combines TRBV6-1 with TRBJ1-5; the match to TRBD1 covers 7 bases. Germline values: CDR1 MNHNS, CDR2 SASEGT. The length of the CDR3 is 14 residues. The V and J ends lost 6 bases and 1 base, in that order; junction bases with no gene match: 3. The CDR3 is CASRGGISNQPQHF. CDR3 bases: TGTGCCAGCAGAGGGGGCATAAGCAATCAGCCCCAGCATTTT.

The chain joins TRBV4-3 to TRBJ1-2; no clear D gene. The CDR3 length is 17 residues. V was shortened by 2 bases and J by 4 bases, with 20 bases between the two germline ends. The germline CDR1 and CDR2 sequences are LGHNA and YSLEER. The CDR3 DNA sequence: TGCGCCAGCAGCCAATCCTTTGGGGTACAAGTTCCCTATGGCTACACCTTC. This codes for CASSQSFGVQVPYGYTF.

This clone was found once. The CDR3 DNA reads TGTGCCAGCAGTTTAAGGAGGCTTATGAACACTGAAGCTTTCTTT. Its translation: CASSLRRLMNTEAFF. V is TRBV28 and J is TRBJ1-1; the D is unclear. The germline gives CDR1 MDHEN, CDR2 SYDVKM. V gave up 2 bases and J gave up 0 bases, with 10 bases separating them. The CDR3 loop spans 15 amino acids.

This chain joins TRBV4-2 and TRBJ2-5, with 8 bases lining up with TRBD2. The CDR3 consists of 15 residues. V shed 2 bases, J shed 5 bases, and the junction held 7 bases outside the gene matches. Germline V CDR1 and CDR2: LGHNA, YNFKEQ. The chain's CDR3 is CASSQTGGPQETQYF. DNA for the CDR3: TGTGCCAGCAGCCAAACGGGAGGGCCCCAGGAGACCCAGTACTTC.

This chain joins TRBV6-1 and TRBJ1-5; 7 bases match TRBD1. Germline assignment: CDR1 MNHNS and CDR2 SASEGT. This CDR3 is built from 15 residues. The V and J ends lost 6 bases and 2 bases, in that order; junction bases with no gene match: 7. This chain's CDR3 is CASRNPTGGNQPQHF. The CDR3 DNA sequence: TGTGCCAGCAGGAACCCCACAGGGGGCAATCAGCCCCAGCATTTT.

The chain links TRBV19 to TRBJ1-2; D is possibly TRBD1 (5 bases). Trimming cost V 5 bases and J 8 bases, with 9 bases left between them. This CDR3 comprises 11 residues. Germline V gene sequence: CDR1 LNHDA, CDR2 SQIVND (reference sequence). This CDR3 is CASSEWTGYTF. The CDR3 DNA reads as TGTGCCAGTAGTGAATGGACAGGCTACACCTTC.

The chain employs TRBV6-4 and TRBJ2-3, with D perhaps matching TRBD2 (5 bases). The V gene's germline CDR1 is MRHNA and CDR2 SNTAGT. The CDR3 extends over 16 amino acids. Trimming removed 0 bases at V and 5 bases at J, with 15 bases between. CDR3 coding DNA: TGTGCCAGCAGTGACTCTGGAGGTGCAGGCAGAGATACGCAGTATTTT. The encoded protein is CASSDSGGAGRDTQYF.

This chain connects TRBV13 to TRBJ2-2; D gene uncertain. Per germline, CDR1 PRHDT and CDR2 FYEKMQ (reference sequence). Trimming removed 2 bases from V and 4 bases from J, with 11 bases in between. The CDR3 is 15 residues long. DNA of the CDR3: TGTGCCAGCAGCTTAAAGAGACCCATCACCGGGGAGCTGTTTTTT. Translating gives CASSLKRPITGELFF. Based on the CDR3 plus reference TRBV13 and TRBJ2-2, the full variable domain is AAGVIQSPRHLIKEKRETATLKCYPIPRHDTVYWYQQGPGQDPQFLISFYEKMQSDKGSIPDRFSAQQFSDYHSELNMSSLELGDSALYFCASSLKRPITGELFFGEGSRLTVL.

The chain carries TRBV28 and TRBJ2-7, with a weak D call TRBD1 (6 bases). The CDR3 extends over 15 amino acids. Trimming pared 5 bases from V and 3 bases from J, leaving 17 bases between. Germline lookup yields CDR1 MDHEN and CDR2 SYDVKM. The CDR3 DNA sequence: TGTGCCAGCAGTCGCAGGGGTGGAATAAACTACGAGCAGTACTTC. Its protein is CASSRRGGINYEQYF.